Below, 26 T cell receptor beta chains from the same sample are listed, as sequenced in a study of blood T cell repertoires in COVID-19. Clones were sequenced by immunoSEQ multiplex PCR, and TCRdb holds only the in-frame ones, with some missing. The sample lists 150,000 to 200,000 clones; around 84% were seen once. Sequencing was done on a sample of PBMCs or T cells enriched from blood (not recorded which). These receptors were collected from a man in his fifties who had recovered from COVID-19.

The chain employs TRBV6-4 and TRBJ2-3; 8 nucleotides agree with TRBD1. Trimming took 3 bases from V and 4 from J; bases not matched to a gene: 3. The CDR3 loop spans 14 amino acids. From germline, CDR1 is MRHNA and CDR2 SNTAGT. The CDR3 sequence is CASSETGEADTQYF. In DNA, the CDR3 is TGTGCCAGCAGTGAGACAGGGGAAGCAGATACGCAGTATTTT.

V gene TRBV6-5 combines with J gene TRBJ2-7; TRBD1 aligns across 7 bases. V shed 6 bases, J shed 3 bases, and the junction held 2 bases outside the gene matches. The germline V gene encodes CDR1 MNHEY and CDR2 SVGAGI. The CDR3 has 12 amino acids. The CDR3 DNA follows: TGTGCCAGCAGCGGGACAGTCTACGAGCAGTACTTC. Translating gives CASSGTVYEQYF.

J is TRBJ2-3 and V is TRBV18, with D maybe TRBD1 (6 bases). Germline lookup yields CDR1 KGHSH and CDR2 LQKENI. This CDR3 has 17 residues. Between the trimmed V and J ends, which lost 4 bases and 6 bases, there was a span of 23 bases. The CDR3 DNA sequence: TGTGCCAGCTCACTTGGACCCCAGGGGAGAAGTCTTGATACGCAGTATTTT. Translated, it gives CASSLGPQGRSLDTQYF. The variable domain in full, completed from reference TRBV18 and TRBJ2-3, reads NAGVMQNPRHLVRRRGQEARLRCSPMKGHSHVYWYRQLPEEGLKFMVYLQKENIIDESGMPKERFSAEFPKEGPSILRIQQVVRGDSAAYFCASSLGPQGRSLDTQYFGPGTRLTVL.

The J gene is TRBJ2-2, the V gene TRBV2; D is possibly TRBD1 (5 bases). Looked up from germline, CDR1 is SNHLY and CDR2 is FYNNEI. V was clipped by 4 bases and J by 4 bases, with 10 bases between them. The CDR3 is 14 residues long. This CDR3 reads CASSVGRGTGELFF. The CDR3 DNA follows: TGTGCCAGCAGTGTCGGTAGGGGCACCGGGGAGCTGTTTTTT.

This clone was counted a few times. Other DNA sequences in the sample encode the same CDR3. V usage is TRBV11-3 and J usage is TRBJ2-3; 12 bases line up with TRBD2. V shed 4 bases, J shed 9 bases, and the junction held 5 bases outside the gene matches. This CDR3 is built from 14 residues. The germline V gene has CDR1 SGHNT and CDR2 YENEEA. CDR3 nucleotides: TGTGCCAGCAGCTCCTCCGGGACTAGCGGGACGCAGTATTTT. Its translation: CASSSSGTSGTQYF. Together with reference TRBV11-3 and TRBJ2-3, the CDR3 gives the full variable domain: EAGVVQSPRYKIIEKKQPVAFWCNPISGHNTLYWYLQNLGQGPELLIRYENEEAVDDSQLPKDRFSAERLKGVDSTLKIQPAELGDSAVYLCASSSSGTSGTQYFGPGTRLTVL.

This clone turned up a few times. This chain joins TRBV7-9 and TRBJ2-1; 8 nucleotides match TRBD2. CDR3 length: 15 residues. Germline V gives CDR1 SEHNR, CDR2 FQNEAQ (reference sequence). The trim removed 3 bases at V and 7 bases at J, leaving 8 bases unmatched. The DNA of the CDR3 is TGTGCCAGCAGCTTCGCGGGGGGCCGGGAGAATGAGCAGTTCTTC. Its translation is CASSFAGGRENEQFF.

The chain joins TRBV5-1 to TRBJ2-3, with D possibly matching TRBD2 (5 bases). Germline-derived CDR1 and CDR2 are SGHRS and YFSETQ. V gave up 1 base and J gave up 5 bases, with 14 bases separating them. CDR3 length: 15 residues. The CDR3 DNA reads TGCGCCAGCAGCTTGCAATCCGGGGTTTTAGATACGCAGTATTTT. Translating it yields CASSLQSGVLDTQYF.

The chain employs TRBV20-1 and TRBJ2-7, with D possibly matching TRBD2 (6 bases). Deletions cut 8 bases from V and 2 bases from J, with 10 bases between. Germline V gene data show CDR1 as DFQATT and CDR2 as SNEGSKA (reference sequence). The CDR3 spans 11 residues. DNA for the CDR3: TGCAGTTACTTAGCGGCCTACGAGCAGTACTTC. It codes for CSYLAAYEQYF.

The genes are TRBV18 and TRBJ2-7; 7 bases fit TRBD1. CDR3 size: 12 residues. V shed 3 bases and J 7 bases; nucleotides not matched to a gene: 3. The germline V gene has CDR1 KGHSH and CDR2 LQKENI. CDR3: CASSPAQGEQYF. CDR3 bases: TGTGCCAGCTCACCTGCACAGGGGGAGCAGTACTTC. The whole variable domain, remainder taken from reference TRBV18 and TRBJ2-7, is NAGVMQNPRHLVRRRGQEARLRCSPMKGHSHVYWYRQLPEEGLKFMVYLQKENIIDESGMPKERFSAEFPKEGPSILRIQQVVRGDSAAYFCASSPAQGEQYFGPGTRLTVT.

This chain connects TRBV30 to TRBJ2-3; TRBD1 aligns across 8 bases. This CDR3 contains 16 residues. Germline CDR1 and CDR2: GTSNPN and SVGIG (reference sequence). Unmatched junction bases numbered 9, after V lost 4 bases and J lost 0 bases. CDR3 coding DNA: TGTGCCTGGACGAGAGGACAGGGCGCTAGCACAGATACGCAGTATTTT. Translating gives CAWTRGQGASTDTQYF.

The chain joins TRBV4-1 to TRBJ2-7; TRBD1 might be the D (6 bases). The V gene lost 1 base and the J gene lost 7 bases, with 20 bases spanning the gap. The CDR3 extends over 16 amino acids. Germline lookup yields CDR1 MGHRA and CDR2 YSYEKL. DNA of the CDR3: TGCGCCAGCAGCCAAGGGGCAGGGACAACCCCGTGGGAGCAGTACTTC. Its protein is CASSQGAGTTPWEQYF.

The DNA for the CDR3 is TGTGCCAGTAGGCGGGACAGATCACTGAACACTGAAGCTTTCTTT. Its translation is CASRRDRSLNTEAFF. This sequence joins TRBV19 and TRBJ1-1; 7 bases align to TRBD1. CDR3 length equals 15 residues. V trimming: 6 bases; J trimming: 0 bases; junction bases outside the gene matches: 7. CDR1 is LNHDA, CDR2 SQIVND, per germline (reference sequence).

The chain couples TRBV30 to TRBJ2-5; 13 bases match TRBD2. J lost 4 bases, V lost 7 bases, and 3 bases had no gene match. Germline V gives CDR1 GTSNPN, CDR2 SVGIG (reference sequence). CDR3 length: 13 residues. The CDR3 nucleotides read TGTGCCTTTACTAGCGGGGGGGTAGAGACCCAGTACTTC. This codes for CAFTSGGVETQYF.

The chain is built from TRBV25-1 and TRBJ2-7, with D maybe TRBD2 (5 bases). The CDR3 runs 18 residues. The germline CDR1 and CDR2 sequences are MGHDK and SYGVNS. Deletions cut 0 bases from V and 3 bases from J, with 21 bases between. The CDR3 coding sequence is TGTGCCAGCAGTGAATATAGCCTCCGGACGGGAAAAAACTACGAGCAGTACTTC. Translation gives CASSEYSLRTGKNYEQYF.

The chain couples TRBV18 to TRBJ2-7, with D perhaps matching TRBD2 (7 bases). Germline CDR1 reads KGHSH; CDR2 reads LQKENI. The CDR3 contains 14 residues. V was trimmed by 6 bases and J by 5 bases, leaving 17 bases between them. CDR3 sequence (DNA): TGTGCCAGCTCCACACGAGGGGGGGGAAACGAGCAGTACTTC. Translation: CASSTRGGGNEQYF.

The chain carries TRBV19 and TRBJ1-2; the D gene is possibly TRBD1 (6 bases). V lost 3 bases to trimming and J lost 2 bases, with 16 bases between them. Germline V lookup: CDR1 LNHDA, CDR2 SQIVND (reference sequence). There are 16 residues in the CDR3. The chain's CDR3 is CASSIRGGASNYGYTF. CDR3 nucleotide sequence: TGTGCCAGTAGTATTCGAGGGGGGGCGTCGAACTATGGCTACACCTTC.

The V call is TRBV28, the J call TRBJ1-3; D gene ambiguous. Deletions cut 5 bases from V and 0 bases from J, with 11 bases between. Germline CDR1 and CDR2: MDHEN and SYDVKM. The CDR3 contains 15 residues. This chain's CDR3 is CASSLPGSSGNTIYF. CDR3 nucleotide sequence: TGTGCCAGCAGTCTCCCGGGTAGCTCTGGAAACACCATATATTTT.

This chain joins TRBV6-2 or TRBV6-3 and TRBJ1-6, with a weak D call TRBD1 (6 bases). In germline, CDR1 is MNHEY, CDR2 SVGEGT. The CDR3 contains 17 residues. V lost 6 bases, J lost 6 bases, and 21 bases lay in between. The DNA of the CDR3 is TGTGCCAGCAGCCTAACCTGGGGGGGCGTCATTAATTCACCCCTCCACTTT. This translates into CASSLTWGGVINSPLHF.

V usage is TRBV28 and J usage is TRBJ1-4; D might be TRBD1 (6 bases). The CDR3 totals 15 residues. Looked up from germline, CDR1 is MDHEN and CDR2 is SYDVKM. The V gene lost 4 bases and the J gene lost 7 bases, with 16 bases spanning the gap. CDR3 sequence (DNA): TGTGCCAGCAGTTCCGGGGGGGGGCTCGGTGAAAAACTGTTTTTT. Encoded protein: CASSSGGGLGEKLFF. Supplemented by reference TRBV28 and TRBJ1-4, the full variable domain reads DVKVTQSSRYLVKRTGEKVFLECVQDMDHENMFWYRQDPGLGLRLIYFSYDVKMKEKGDIPEGYSVSREKKERFSLILESASTNQTSMYLCASSSGGGLGEKLFFGSGTQLSVL.

This clone was seen a few times. This sequence joins TRBV5-1 and TRBJ2-3; D is unresolved. The CDR3 is made up of 15 amino acids. Trimming stripped 1 base from V and 0 bases from J, with 9 bases between. Per the germline V gene, CDR1 is SGHRS and CDR2 is YFSETQ. CDR3 DNA: TGCGCCAGCAGCTTGACGGTTACTAGCACAGATACGCAGTATTTT. Its translation: CASSLTVTSTDTQYF.

The rearrangement uses TRBV18 and TRBJ1-5; D gene unclear. Germline CDR1 is KGHSH and CDR2 is LQKENI. V lost 2 bases, J lost 0 bases, and 8 bases lay in between. This CDR3 spans 15 amino acids. The CDR3 DNA reads as TGTGCCAGCTCACCAGATACAGTTAGCAATCAGCCCCAGCATTTT. It specifies CASSPDTVSNQPQHF. The whole variable domain, remainder taken from reference TRBV18 and TRBJ1-5, is NAGVMQNPRHLVRRRGQEARLRCSPMKGHSHVYWYRQLPEEGLKFMVYLQKENIIDESGMPKERFSAEFPKEGPSILRIQQVVRGDSAAYFCASSPDTVSNQPQHFGDGTRLSIL.

The genes are TRBV28 and TRBJ1-3, with unresolved D. V lost 6 bases, J lost 0 bases, and 9 bases lay in between. CDR3 length: 14 residues. Germline assignment: CDR1 MDHEN and CDR2 SYDVKM. The CDR3, as DNA: TGTGCCAGCAGAACAACAATCTCTGGAAACACCATATATTTT. Translating it yields CASRTTISGNTIYF.

The V gene is TRBV5-6, the J gene TRBJ1-2; 10 nucleotides agree with TRBD1. The length of the CDR3 is 15 residues. V was clipped by 4 bases and J by 3 bases; unmatched bases: 6. Germline-derived CDR1 and CDR2 are SGHDT and YYEEEE. DNA of the CDR3: TGTGCCAGCAGCGGGGGACAGGGGTTCCACTATGGCTACACCTTC. Amino acids: CASSGGQGFHYGYTF.

This clone was found once. The chain combines TRBV28 with TRBJ1-6, with D uncertain. CDR3 size: 12 residues. Germline V gene data show CDR1 as MDHEN and CDR2 as SYDVKM. The V end was cut by 4 bases, the J end by 7 bases, with 5 bases between. CDR3 bases: TGTGCCAGCAGTTCGAGAAATTCACCCCTCCACTTT. It encodes CASSSRNSPLHF. Filled out from reference TRBV28 and TRBJ1-6, the complete variable domain reads DVKVTQSSRYLVKRTGEKVFLECVQDMDHENMFWYRQDPGLGLRLIYFSYDVKMKEKGDIPEGYSVSREKKERFSLILESASTNQTSMYLCASSSRNSPLHFGNGTRLTVT.

The chain recombines TRBV5-1 with TRBJ1-1; 8 nucleotides line up with TRBD1. V was clipped by 4 bases and J by 2 bases; unmatched bases: 16. The CDR3 has 18 amino acids. Germline V CDR1 and CDR2: SGHRS, YFSETQ. In DNA form, the CDR3 reads TGCGCCAGCAGCCCACAGGGGGTCATAAGAGAGGTTAACACTGAAGCTTTCTTT. This translates into CASSPQGVIREVNTEAFF.

The CDR3 spells CASSEDRVGYEKLFF. DNA of the CDR3: TGTGCCAGCAGTGAGGACAGGGTAGGGTATGAAAAACTGTTTTTT. The chain has TRBV6-1 and TRBJ1-4; 8 bases align to TRBD1. V dropped 3 bases and J dropped 6; count of bases not matched to a gene: 6. This CDR3 is 15 amino acids long. CDR1 and CDR2 (germline): MNHNS, SASEGT.